A selection of T cell receptor beta chains follows, all from one sample in a study of cytomegalovirus exposure and HLA in healthy donors. Profiling relied on immunoSEQ multiplex PCR, and the TCRdb table lists in-frame clones only, not all of them. The sample carries 200,000 or so clones, approximately 82% recorded once. Sequencing was done on a sample of PBMCs. The receptors shown here come from a woman aged 25 to 45 in good health and CMV-seropositive. Each CDR3 is given with its conserved first and last residue. A D gene is named only where the DNA matches it firmly. The size field is filled for only some rows; it gives once, few, many or a size class.

TRBV27	.	.	TRBJ2-7	TGTGCCAGCAGTCCCCGAGGGTCGGCCCACGAGCAGTACTTC	CASSPRGSAHEQYF
TRBV19	.	few	TRBJ1-2	TGTGCCAGTATAGGCAGGGGCTATGGCTACACCTTC	CASIGRGYGYTF
TRBV11-2	TRBD1	.	TRBJ1-1	TGTGCCAGCAGCCCTTGGGACAGGGAGGCTTTCTTT	CASSPWDREAFF
TRBV7-3	.	.	TRBJ1-1	TGTGCCAGCAGCGCGACACAGAACACTGAAGCTTTCTTT	CASSATQNTEAFF
TRBV6-5	.	once	TRBJ2-7	TGTGCCAGCAGTTCCGCCGGGTCCTACGAGCAGTACTTC	CASSSAGSYEQYF
TRBV25-1	.	once	TRBJ1-3	TGTGCCAGCAGTGAAAGTGGCAGAAGCTCTGGAAACACCATATATTTT	CASSESGRSSGNTIYF
TRBV9	.	once	TRBJ1-1	TGTGCCAGCAGCCCCGGGACAACTGAAGCTTTCTTT	CASSPGTTEAFF
TRBV2	.	.	TRBJ1-1	TGTGCCAGCGTGAGGAGACAGACTTCCACTGAAGCTTTCTTT	CASVRRQTSTEAFF
TRBV7-2	.	.	TRBJ2-7	TGTGCCAGCAGCTTAGACAGAACCTACGAGCAGTACTTC	CASSLDRTYEQYF
TRBV10-3	.	.	TRBJ1-5	TGTGCCACAGGGGCCGGGGGCAATCAGCCCCAGCATTTT	CATGAGGNQPQHF
TRBV5-5	.	few	TRBJ1-2	TGTGCCAGCAGCGACAGGCTGGGCGTCTACACCTTC	CASSDRLGVYTF
TRBV6-5	.	.	TRBJ2-7	TGTGCCAGCAGTTACTCAGGGGCCTACGAGCAGTACTTC	CASSYSGAYEQYF